The sequence of this T cell receptor (beta chain) was determined in a study of blood T cell repertoires in COVID-19. Using immunoSEQ multiplex PCR, the repertoire was profiled, and TCRdb retains in-frame clones only, with some absent. The table records 310,000 or so clones, around four fifths of them present only once. This TCR came from a woman aged 45-65 years with acute or convalescent COVID-19. The material sequenced was peripheral blood.

CDR3 DNA: TGTGCCAGCAGCGTAGCACACAGCACTGAAGCTTTCTTT. Translated, it gives CASSVAHSTEAFF. The chain uses TRBV9 and TRBJ1-1, with unresolved D. The CDR3 has 13 residues. V dropped 0 bases and J dropped 4 bases, with 7 bases sitting between them. Germline CDR1 is SGDLS and CDR2 is YYNGEE.